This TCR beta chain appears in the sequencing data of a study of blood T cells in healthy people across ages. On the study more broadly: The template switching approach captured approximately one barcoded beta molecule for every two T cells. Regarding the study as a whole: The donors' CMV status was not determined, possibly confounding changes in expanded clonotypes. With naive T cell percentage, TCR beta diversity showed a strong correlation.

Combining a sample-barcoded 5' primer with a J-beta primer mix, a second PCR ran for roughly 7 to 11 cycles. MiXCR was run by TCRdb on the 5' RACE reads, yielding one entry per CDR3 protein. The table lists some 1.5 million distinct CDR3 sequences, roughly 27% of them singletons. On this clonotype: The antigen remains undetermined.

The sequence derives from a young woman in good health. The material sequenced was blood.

CDR3 DNA sequence: TGTGCCAGCAGCCCACCCGGGGCTGGAGTGAACACTGAAGCTTTCTTT. It encodes CASSPPGAGVNTEAFF. The genes are TRBV3-1 and TRBJ1-1; D is possibly TRBD1 (5 bases). CDR1 is LGHDT and CDR2 is YNNKEL in the germline V gene (reference sequence). Trimming took 4 bases from V and 0 from J, leaving 15 bases between them. The CDR3 is 16 amino acids.